This T cell receptor (beta chain) was recovered during a study of identical twins. Study results and limitations: Sharing of beta out-of-frame sequences by twins showed a weaker excess. Invariant cells of the MAIT and iNKT types might have partly distorted the zero-insertion analyses. A lower insertion count was a feature of abundant cord blood beta clonotypes, with no such feature in memory repertoires.

This CDR3 is built from 14 residues. Per germline, CDR1 LGHDT and CDR2 YNNKEL (reference sequence). V gave up 1 base and J gave up 8 bases, with 14 bases separating them. About this clonotype itself: Its antigen is not known.

Using its own MiXCR run on the 5' RACE reads, TCRdb lists one record per CDR3 protein. This table holds around 1.7 million distinct CDR3 sequences, 32% found once. The material sequenced was cord blood. The receptor was isolated from a newborn girl in good health. The chain carries TRBV3-1 and TRBJ1-2, with a tentative D call TRBD1 (6 bases). Written as DNA, the CDR3 is TGTGCCAGCAGCCAAGCCCACCACAGGGAGGGCTACACCTTC. It specifies CASSQAHHREGYTF.